This T cell receptor (beta chain) was captured in a study of regulatory T cells in long-lasting Graves disease. As for the study in general: Prior antithyroid drug treatment in newly diagnosed Graves' patients lasted under 3 months.

This clonotype was found many times. V was clipped by 7 bases and J by 1 base, with 13 bases between them. CDR3 size: 14 residues. Through Arm-PCR of CDR3 regions and iRepertoire HTBI primers, TCR beta libraries were built. TCRdb redid the calling of the multiplex PCR reads with MiXCR, one entry per CDR3 protein. The table records hundreds of thousands of distinct CDR3 sequences, approximately 16% of them present only once. Regarding time point: newly diagnosed GD, antithyroid drugs for less than 3 months. Researchers made the TCR library from RNA that was extracted from PBMCs. This same sample was also part of a study on T cells in Graves' hyperthyroidism and ophthalmopathy. From that report: Exclusion of a patient resulted from uncontrolled infection, other autoimmune disease, pregnancy or lactation.

V is TRBV12-3 or TRBV12-4 and J is TRBJ1-1; D is perhaps TRBD1 (5 bases). Sequenced here: peripheral blood mononuclear cells (PBMCs), sampled at new diagnosis, from a patient treated with antithyroid drugs. The sequence derives from a middle-aged woman with Graves disease. The CDR3 coding sequence is TGTGCCAGCACCCCGGACACCTGGAACACTGAAGCTTTCTTT. This encodes CASTPDTWNTEAFF.